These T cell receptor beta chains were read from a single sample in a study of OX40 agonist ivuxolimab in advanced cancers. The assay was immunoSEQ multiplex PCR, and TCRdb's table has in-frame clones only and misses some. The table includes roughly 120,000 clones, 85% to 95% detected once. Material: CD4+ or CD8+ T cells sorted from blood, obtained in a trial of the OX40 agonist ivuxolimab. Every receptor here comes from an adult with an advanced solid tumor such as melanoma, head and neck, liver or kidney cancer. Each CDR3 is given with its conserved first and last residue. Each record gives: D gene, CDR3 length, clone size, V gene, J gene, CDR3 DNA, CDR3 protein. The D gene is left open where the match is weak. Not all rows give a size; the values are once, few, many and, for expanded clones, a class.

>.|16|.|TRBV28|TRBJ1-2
TGTGCCAGCAGCTCACACGACAGGCTGTCTAACTATGGCTACACCTTC
CASSSHDRLSNYGYTF
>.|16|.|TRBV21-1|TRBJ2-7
TGTGCCAGCAGCAAAGCGCCTAGCGGGAACTCCTACGAGCAGTACTTC
CASSKAPSGNSYEQYF
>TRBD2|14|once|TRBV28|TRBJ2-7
TGTGCCAGCATCCCGGGACTAGCGGGATACGAGCAGTACTTC
CASIPGLAGYEQYF
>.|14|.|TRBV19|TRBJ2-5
TGTGCCAGTAAGGGATGGAGAGTCGACGAGACCCAGTACTTC
CASKGWRVDETQYF
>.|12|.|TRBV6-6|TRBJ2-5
TGTGCCAGCAGTTTGGGAAAAGAGACCCAGTACTTC
CASSLGKETQYF
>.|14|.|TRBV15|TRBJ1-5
TGTGCCACCGCCCTAGGGGTCTGGGGAGAGCCCCAGCATTTT
CATALGVWGEPQHF
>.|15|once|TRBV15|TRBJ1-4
TGTGCCACCAGCAGAGATACAGGGACCAATGAAAAACTGTTTTTT
CATSRDTGTNEKLFF
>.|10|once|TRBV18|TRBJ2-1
TGTGCCAGCTCCCACAATGAGCAGTTCTTC
CASSHNEQFF
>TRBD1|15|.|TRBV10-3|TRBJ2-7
TGTGCCATCAGTGAGCGCCCCGGGACAGGCCACGAGCAGTACTTC
CAISERPGTGHEQYF
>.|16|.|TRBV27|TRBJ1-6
TGTGCCAGCAGTTTAGGGCCGGGCAGAATTAATTCACCCCTCCACTTT
CASSLGPGRINSPLHF
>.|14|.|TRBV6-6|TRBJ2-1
TGTGCCAGCAGTTACTCGATAGGGGGCAATGAGCAGTTCTTC
CASSYSIGGNEQFF
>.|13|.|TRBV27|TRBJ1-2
TGTGCCAGCAGTTTGGGGCGATTCTATGGCTACACCTTC
CASSLGRFYGYTF
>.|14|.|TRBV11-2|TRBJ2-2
TGTGCCAGCAGCTTAGGGTTACCGCCCGGGGAGCTGTTTTTT
CASSLGLPPGELFF
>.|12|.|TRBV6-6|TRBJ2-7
TGTGCCAGCAGCTACGCGACCTACGAGCAGTACTTC
CASSYATYEQYF
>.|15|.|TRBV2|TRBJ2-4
TGTGCCAGCAGTGATCGGGGACCCAGCAAAAACATTCAGTACTTC
CASSDRGPSKNIQYF
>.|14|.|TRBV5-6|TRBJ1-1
TGTGCCAGCAGCTTATCCCCCAGCGGGACTGAAGCTTTCTTT
CASSLSPSGTEAFF
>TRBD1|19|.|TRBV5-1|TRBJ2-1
TGCGCCAGCAGCTTCTCCCCCATTCATACAGGGGACTCCTACAATGAGCAGTTCTTC
CASSFSPIHTGDSYNEQFF
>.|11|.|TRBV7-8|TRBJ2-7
TGTGCCAGCAGCGCTTCCTACGAGCAGTACTTC
CASSASYEQYF
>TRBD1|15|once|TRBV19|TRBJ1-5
TGTGCCAGTACTCTCAGGGGGGGTGGCAATCAGCCCCAGCATTTT
CASTLRGGGNQPQHF
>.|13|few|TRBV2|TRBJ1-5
TGTGCCAGCAGCGCAGGGAACAATCAGCCCCAGCATTTT
CASSAGNNQPQHF
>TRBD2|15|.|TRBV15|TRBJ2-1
TGTGCCACGAGGATCCAACTAGCGGGAGAAAGCGAGCAGTTCTTC
CATRIQLAGESEQFF
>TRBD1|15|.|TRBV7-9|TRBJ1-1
TGTGCCAGCAGCGGGACAGGGGGCGAGAACACTGAAGCTTTCTTT
CASSGTGGENTEAFF
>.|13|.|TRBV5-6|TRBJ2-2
TGTGCCAGCAGCTTTGGGCGCACCGGGGAGCTGTTTTTT
CASSFGRTGELFF
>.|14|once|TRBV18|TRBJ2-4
TGTGCCAGCTCACCAAACTCAGCCAAAAACATTCAGTACTTC
CASSPNSAKNIQYF
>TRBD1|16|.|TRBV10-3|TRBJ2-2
TGTGCCATCAGTCTCTCAGGGGGCCCGAACACCGGGGAGCTGTTTTTT
CAISLSGGPNTGELFF
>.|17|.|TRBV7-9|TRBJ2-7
TGTGCCAGCAGCCTAATTAGTCGGCTCGACCCCCTCTACGAGCAGTACTTC
CASSLISRLDPLYEQYF
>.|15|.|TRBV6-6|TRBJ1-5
TGTGCCAGCAGCCGAAGGACAGAGGGGAATCAGCCCCAGCATTTT
CASSRRTEGNQPQHF
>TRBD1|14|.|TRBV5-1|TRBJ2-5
TGCGCCAGCAGCTCACAGGGGCGCCAAGAGACCCAGTACTTC
CASSSQGRQETQYF
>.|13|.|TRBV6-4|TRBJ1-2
TGTGCCAGCAGTGACATCGGGGGCTATGGCTACACCTTC
CASSDIGGYGYTF
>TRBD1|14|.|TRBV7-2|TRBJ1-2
TGTGCCAGCAGCACCCAACAGGGGGCCGGTGGCTACACCTTC
CASSTQQGAGGYTF
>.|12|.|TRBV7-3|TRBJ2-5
TGTGCCCCAGGCCGGAAGCAAGAGACCCAGTACTTC
CAPGRKQETQYF
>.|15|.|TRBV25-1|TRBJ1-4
TGTGCCAGCACCATATCAGGGGTCACTAATGAAAAACTGTTTTTT
CASTISGVTNEKLFF
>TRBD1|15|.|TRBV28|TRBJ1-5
TGTGCCAGCAGCCCCGGGGACAGGCAAAATCAGCCCCAGCATTTT
CASSPGDRQNQPQHF
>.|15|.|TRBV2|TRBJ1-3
TGTGCCAGCAGGCGAGAGGCCACCTCTGGAAACACCATATATTTT
CASRREATSGNTIYF
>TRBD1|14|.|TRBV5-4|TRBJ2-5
TGTGCCAGCAGCTGGGACAGATTGCAAGAGACCCAGTACTTC
CASSWDRLQETQYF
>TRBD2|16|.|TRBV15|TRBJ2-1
TGTGCCACCAGCAGAGATCTAGCGGGAGTGTACAATGAGCAGTTCTTC
CATSRDLAGVYNEQFF
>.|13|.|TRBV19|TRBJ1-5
TGTGCCAGTGTACCGGGGAGCAATCAGCCCCAGCATTTT
CASVPGSNQPQHF
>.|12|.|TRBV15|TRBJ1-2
TGTGCCACCAGCAGAGAGCTCTATGGCTACACCTTC
CATSRELYGYTF
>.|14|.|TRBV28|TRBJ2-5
TGTGCCAGCAGTTTGTCCTTGGGGCAAGAGACCCAGTACTTC
CASSLSLGQETQYF
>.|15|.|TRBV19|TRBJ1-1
TGTGCCAGTACGGATCTTTTTCGACTGAACACTGAAGCTTTCTTT
CASTDLFRLNTEAFF